This TCR beta chain was retrieved from a study of T cell responses to AZD1222 COVID-19 vaccine. Study-wide findings and caveats: The donors showed a predominance of white British ancestry and of females, with possible underestimation of clonal diversity. Variant regions that are unmutated are reportedly the target of nearly half of spike-specific TCRs.

This clone was counted a single time. The antigen remains unidentified. Clones were read by immunoSEQ multiplex PCR, and TCRdb kept only the in-frame ones, dropping some. The sample includes some 140,000 clones, 80% to 90% of them seen just once. This CDR3 is built from 17 residues. The V gene's germline CDR1 is MGHRA and CDR2 YSYEKL. The V and J ends lost 0 bases and 2 bases, in that order; junction bases with no gene match: 6. The material sequenced was peripheral blood, taken on day 0 of AZD1222 vaccination. The TCR comes from an adult in good health. The chain uses TRBV4-1 and TRBJ1-5, with 8 bases identical to TRBD1. CDR3 coding DNA: TGCGCCAGCAGCCAAGATTGGACAGGGATGCGCAATCAGCCCCAGCATTTT. This encodes CASSQDWTGMRNQPQHF.